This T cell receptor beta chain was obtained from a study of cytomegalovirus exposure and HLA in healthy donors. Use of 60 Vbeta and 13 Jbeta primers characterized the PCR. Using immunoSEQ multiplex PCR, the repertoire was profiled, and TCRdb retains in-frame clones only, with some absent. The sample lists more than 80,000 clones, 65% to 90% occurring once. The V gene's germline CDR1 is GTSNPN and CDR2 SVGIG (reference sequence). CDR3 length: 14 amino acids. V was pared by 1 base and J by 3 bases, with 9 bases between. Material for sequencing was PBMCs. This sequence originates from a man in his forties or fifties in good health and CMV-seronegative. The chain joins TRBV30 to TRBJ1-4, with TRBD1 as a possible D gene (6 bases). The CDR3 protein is CAWSDGQSNEKLFF. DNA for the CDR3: TGTGCCTGGAGTGATGGACAGTCTAATGAAAAACTGTTTTTT.